This TCR beta chain was recorded in a study of T cell responses to AZD1222 COVID-19 vaccine. Germline values: CDR1 MNHEY, CDR2 SVGAGI. The CDR3 sequence is 13 residues long. Trimming left V 3 bases short and J 2 bases short, with 5 bases between. This clone was seen a single time. Some clones are missing from TCRdb's copy, which holds only in-frame ones; the method was immunoSEQ multiplex PCR. The sample comprises 84,000 or so clones, 88% of which are singletons, and about 5.5% rests with the top ten. The chain has TRBV6-5 and TRBJ1-3; D gene ambiguous. Sequences were derived from peripheral blood, sampled on day 0 of MenACWY control vaccination. The TCR was taken from an adult in good health. CDR3 sequence: CASSYTAGNTIYF. Here the CDR3 DNA reads TGTGCCAGCAGTTATACGGCTGGAAACACCATATATTTT.